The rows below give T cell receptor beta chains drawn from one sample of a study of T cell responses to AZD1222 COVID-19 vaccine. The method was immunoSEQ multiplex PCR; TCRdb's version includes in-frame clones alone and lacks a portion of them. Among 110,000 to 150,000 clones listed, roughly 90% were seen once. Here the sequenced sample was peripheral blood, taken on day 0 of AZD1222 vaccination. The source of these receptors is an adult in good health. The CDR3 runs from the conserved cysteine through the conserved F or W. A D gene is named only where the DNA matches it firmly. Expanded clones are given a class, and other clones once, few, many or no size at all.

DNA: TGTGCCAGCAGTTATGGACAGCTCACAGATACGCAGTATTTT; CDR3: CASSYGQLTDTQYF; J: TRBJ2-3; length: 14; D: -; size: -; V: TRBV6-1
DNA: TGCAGCGTTTCGTCCGGCATAAATCAGCCCCAGCATTTT; CDR3: CSVSSGINQPQHF; J: TRBJ1-5; length: 13; D: -; size: -; V: TRBV29-1
DNA: TGTGCCAGCAGTTTTATGTCGTATGGCTACACCTTC; CDR3: CASSFMSYGYTF; J: TRBJ1-2; length: 12; D: -; size: -; V: TRBV12-3/TRBV12-4
DNA: TGTGCCAGTGCACTGCGCGGGGAGCCTTTTGGAAAACTGTTTTTT; CDR3: CASALRGEPFGKLFF; J: TRBJ1-4; length: 15; D: -; size: -; V: TRBV19
DNA: TGTGCCAGCAGCTTAAAGACTAGCGGGGTCGTCCCCTACGAGCAGTACTTC; CDR3: CASSLKTSGVVPYEQYF; J: TRBJ2-7; length: 17; D: TRBD2; size: -; V: TRBV11-3
DNA: TGTGCCAGCAGTTTAATAGCTAGCGGGAGGGCCAGACCCGGGGAGCTGTTTTTT; CDR3: CASSLIASGRARPGELFF; J: TRBJ2-2; length: 18; D: TRBD2; size: -; V: TRBV27
DNA: TGTGCCAGCAGCCGGGACTGGGGTAGCGGCAATGAGCAGTTCTTC; CDR3: CASSRDWGSGNEQFF; J: TRBJ2-1; length: 15; D: -; size: once; V: TRBV5-5
DNA: TGTGCCAGTAGTATGCTACAGGGGGACAATCAGCCCCAGCATTTT; CDR3: CASSMLQGDNQPQHF; J: TRBJ1-5; length: 15; D: TRBD1; size: -; V: TRBV19
DNA: TGCGCCAGCAGCTTCGACTACTTAAGCGGGAGCCCCTCCTACGAGCAGTACTTC; CDR3: CASSFDYLSGSPSYEQYF; J: TRBJ2-7; length: 18; D: TRBD2; size: -; V: TRBV5-1
DNA: TGTGCCAGTAGTCCGGGGGGCTCCTACGAGCAGTACTTC; CDR3: CASSPGGSYEQYF; J: TRBJ2-7; length: 13; D: TRBD2; size: -; V: TRBV19
DNA: TGTGCCAGCAGCCAAACCCCTGGCGGGAGTCCAGATACGCAGTATTTT; CDR3: CASSQTPGGSPDTQYF; J: TRBJ2-3; length: 16; D: TRBD2; size: -; V: TRBV5-4
DNA: TGCGCCAGCAGCTCCACACAGGGGGGAGAAAAACTGTTTTTT; CDR3: CASSSTQGGEKLFF; J: TRBJ1-4; length: 14; D: TRBD1; size: -; V: TRBV5-1
DNA: TGTGCCAGCAGCGTAAGGAGCGGGGGGGTTACAGATACGCAGTATTTT; CDR3: CASSVRSGGVTDTQYF; J: TRBJ2-3; length: 16; D: TRBD2; size: -; V: TRBV9
DNA: TGTGCCAGCAGTCTTCGTTCGAAGCATACCCAGTACTTC; CDR3: CASSLRSKHTQYF; J: TRBJ2-5; length: 13; D: -; size: -; V: TRBV12-3/TRBV12-4
DNA: TGTGCCAGCAGTGTACTAGCGGGTTTCACAGATACGCAGTATTTT; CDR3: CASSVLAGFTDTQYF; J: TRBJ2-3; length: 15; D: TRBD2; size: -; V: TRBV25-1
DNA: TGTGCCAGCAGCTTAGATATTGCAGGGAGAGGTTCACCCCTCCACTTT; CDR3: CASSLDIAGRGSPLHF; J: TRBJ1-6; length: 16; D: -; size: -; V: TRBV7-8
DNA: TGTGCCAGCAGCCCGAGGGGGCACCGAGGTGGGGATACGCAGTATTTT; CDR3: CASSPRGHRGGDTQYF; J: TRBJ2-3; length: 16; D: TRBD1; size: -; V: TRBV11-3
DNA: TGTGCCAGCAGCCAAGAACTCGCCCAGATCTATGGCTACACCTTC; CDR3: CASSQELAQIYGYTF; J: TRBJ1-2; length: 15; D: -; size: -; V: TRBV4-2
DNA: TGTGCCAGCAGTGAGCCTGGAGCGGGAGGCTACGAGCAGTACTTC; CDR3: CASSEPGAGGYEQYF; J: TRBJ2-7; length: 15; D: TRBD2; size: -; V: TRBV6-1
DNA: TGTGCCAGCAGGTCCCGGGACAGGGACTACGAGCAGTACTTC; CDR3: CASRSRDRDYEQYF; J: TRBJ2-7; length: 14; D: TRBD1; size: -; V: TRBV7-2